This TCR beta chain was documented in a study of cytomegalovirus exposure and HLA in healthy donors (dated by TCRdb to about 2017). Regarding the research as a whole: An earlier analysis of some 550 of the donors reported 276 Gb of sequence data and 100 million to 140 million unique TCR beta sequences from 150 million to 200 million T cells. Donor age, sex, ethnicity and CMV serostatus were compiled together with the repertoire data. About 280 gigabases of sequencing data and roughly 90 million unique TCR sequences were included in an early release covering several hundred HLA-typed donors. A later genetic analysis took genome-wide SNP genotypes for about 55% of the 666 donors and used that subset as a discovery cohort. The genetic ancestry cluster associated with self-reported Caucasian donors included about 81% of the roughly 360 genotyped donors. Typing coverage varied by locus: roughly 620-640 donors for A, B, C, DRB1 and DQB1; approximately 500 for DQA1; more than 600 for DPA1; roughly 450 for DPB1. A handful of DR-DQ haplotypes were handled as single units for association and clustering because linkage in the cohort was strong. The aim of the study was to test whether cataloging public T cell receptors could identify signatures of past pathogen exposure. The T cell repertoires of about 700 subjects were profiled by immunosequencing and related to cytomegalovirus serostatus. Every discovery cohort repertoire had been produced on one sequencing platform. High-throughput TCR immunosequencing, statistical association of individual TCRs with disease status, and machine learning were combined to predict cytomegalovirus infection status. In the later analysis, no new phenotypic data were used to find candidate immune exposures; instead, reliance was placed on TCR beta sequences and their occurrence across donors. Besides the first cohort of 550 to 750 subjects, a separate validation cohort made up of roughly 120 different subjects was used. Among a few hundred genotyped donors of the cohort, an average of 235,054 unique TCR beta nucleotide sequences were sequenced per donor, roughly 20% of them non-productive. A later analysis re-examined previously published TCR beta repertoires from 610 or so donors and added high-resolution HLA genotyping to investigate patterns of TCR occurrence. In an earlier analysis of roughly 580 of the donors, high-throughput TCR beta sequencing was used to judge whether each TCR beta V gene segment behaved as functional or pseudogenic. HLA typing included class I and class II loci at four-digit resolution. The investigation overall reported the following: Strong co-occurrence of HLA alleles, especially DR and DQ, made assigning TCR associations to individual alleles difficult. In a later analysis, HLA-associated TCR beta chains showed more clonal expansion and lower generation probabilities than non-associated chains that were equally common. The only immune exposure information available for the cohort was CMV serostatus. According to the authors, the approach could potentially be generalized to other disease states and immunological phenotypes. The classifier was reported to diagnose cytomegalovirus status with high specificity and sensitivity in both the original and validation cohorts. Sequencing depth was assumed to be roughly uniform across donors in the presence/absence analyses, though that assumption may not hold. In a later analysis, the rate of TCR association differed among HLA loci, with DRB1 alleles having the most associated TCRs and HLA-C alleles having the fewest. The 87-base-pair reads could not distinguish some IMGT-functional V segments, including TRBV6-2 and TRBV6-3, so those segments were excluded. Across donors, most TCR sequences were observed very rarely, whereas some public TCRs were present in many individuals. A further reported finding was that TCR beta sequences accurately predicted the HLA-A and HLA-B alleles for most subjects in the first cohort. In a later genetic analysis, a missense DCLRE1C variant was associated with V-gene and J-gene trimming of TCR beta chains, and the association was replicated in an independent cohort. Because HLA typing was unavailable for some donors at each locus, only the typed subset was used in association tests. Compared with the roughly 720-donor mean, donors in an Asian-associated ancestry cluster had fewer N-insertions in productive TCRs, according to a later genetic analysis. Three of the identified cytomegalovirus-associated TCR beta chains were confirmed in vitro to be specific for cytomegalovirus antigens. A later analysis found that most CMV-associated TCR beta chains appeared HLA-restricted, with HLA associations seemingly driven largely by CMV exposure. Linkage disequilibrium might explain the correlated functional status among segregating V segments, but an unknown experimental factor could not be excluded. A cluster of highly shared sequence variants was judged likely to represent a technical artifact of the sequencing pipeline. The study gave a list of 150 to 200 TCR beta chains associated with cytomegalovirus. A later analysis associated 15,000 or so TCR beta sequences with specific HLA alleles at a false discovery rate of 0.05. According to a later analysis, parvovirus B19, influenza, CMV and Epstein-Barr virus appeared linked to several top co-occurrence clusters. The cohort was sequenced for TCR beta chains only, and without alpha or paired-chain data the features that could be detected were limited. Because counts were too low, roughly 16 rarely observed V segments, including chromosome 9 orphons, were excluded from the earlier analysis of some 590 of the donors. An earlier analysis of approximately 540 of the donors showed that most TCR beta V segments appeared in productive rearrangements either about 87% or about 30% of the time, which broadly matched IMGT annotations.

Receptor libraries were prepared by the immunoSEQ multiplex PCR assay. A mixture of 60 forward primers for TCR Vbeta segments and 13 reverse primers for TCR Jbeta segments was used in the multiplex PCR. The CDR3 region of rearranged TCR beta genes was amplified from genomic DNA by a multiplex PCR assay. The amplified TCR beta libraries were sequenced on the Illumina HiSeq System as 87-base-pair reads. The original pipeline was this. In a later analysis, 80 million or so unique TCR beta chains were counted across the roughly 610 repertoires, and around 11 million of these chains were shared by at least two donors. A nearest-neighbor algorithm error-corrected the raw reads and collapsed the reads into unique sequences, merging closely related sequences to remove PCR and sequencing errors. Alignment of CDR3 sequences to IMGT reference sequences was used to assign V, D and J gene segments. Each retained sequence needed at least a six-nucleotide match to both a V gene segment and a J gene segment. A rearrangement counted as productive if the CDR3 had no stop codons and remained in frame with V and J, and every other rearrangement counted as non-productive. Following IMGT convention, CDR3 was defined as the stretch from the second conserved V-encoded cysteine up to the conserved J-encoded phenylalanine. The earlier analysis of more than 450 of the donors excluded sequences that lacked an unambiguous match to a single V gene segment. An earlier analysis of 587 of the donors called V segments functional above 56.7% productive rearrangements and segregating when the between-donor standard deviation exceeded 5%. A statistical classification framework was developed to diagnose cytomegalovirus status using the catalog of TCR beta chain sequences. In a later analysis, TCR nucleotide sequences were compared against IMGT/GENE-DB human TR gene sequences so that V and J genes could be assigned. The TCRdist pipeline was used in a later analysis to assign CDR3 sequences and most-parsimonious VDJ recombination scenarios. A later analysis defined each TCR beta chain by its CDR3 amino acid sequence plus V-gene family, and excluded reads lacking a unique V-gene family. In a later analysis, fewer than 650 highly shared, low-generation-probability nucleotide sequences were removed to address suspected cross-contamination and a sequencing artifact. For each public chain, a later analysis derived a clonal expansion index from normalized ranks of inferred template counts within each repertoire. In a later analysis, generation probabilities were computed with a VDJ recombination model fitted to out-of-frame rearrangements, and the resulting probabilities were checked against IGoR. Hypergeometric tests were used in a later analysis to score TCR-TCR, TCR-HLA and TCR-CMV co-occurrence, with a repertoire-size bias correction applied to the TCR pairs. In a later analysis, false discovery rates were estimated by permuting HLA or CMV assignments 20 times. In a later analysis, co-occurring TCRs were grouped using DBSCAN, and TCRdist sequence similarity was added for clustering within HLA-allele-positive subsets. Repertoires with fewer than 30,000 or more than 120,000 public chains were left out of co-occurrence clustering, as were four to six repertoires with anomalous nucleotide sharing. TCRdb obtained this table from immuneACCESS and retained in-frame rearrangements with V and J assigned. These tables miss some clones; where compared with another copy, unresolved V genes account for less than half of the shortfall, and the remainder is unexplained. Clone size and V and J calls were adopted from that table, with D and trimming inferred from the DNA. The sample table lists about 120,000 clones, about 80% of them with a count of one. The biggest ten clones account for more than 8% of the sample.

In the case of this clone: Its antigen has not been determined. Nothing much larger sits one base from this clone, and base qualities are not available.

In total, approximately 690 healthy bone marrow donors made up the cohort. At the time of sampling, every cohort member was nominally healthy, though immune exposures that went unrecorded were likely present. The donor was CMV seropositive and belonged to the group of about 290 seropositive cohort members. A peripheral blood sample was provided by each donor, and peripheral blood mononuclear cells were used for TCR beta sequencing. The Qiagen DNeasy Blood Extraction Kit was used to extract genomic DNA from the blood cell samples. CDR1 and CDR2, looked up from the germline V gene, are SGHRS and YFSETQ. Including the terminal cysteine and phenylalanine, the CDR3 comprises 14 residues. Only the CDR3 DNA is retained, 42 bases long and in frame from the first base. V and J are truncated by 3 bases and 4 bases respectively, leaving an intervening sequence of 11 bases.

This clonotype was sampled from a man in his thirties or forties in good health and CMV-seropositive. Source material: PBMCs. This chain joins TRBV5-1 to TRBJ1-3, and TRBD1 may be the D gene, going by 6 matching bases. The nucleotides are TGCGCCAGCAGCTCGCCAGGGGAGGGAAACACCATATATTTT. It codes for CASSSPGEGNTIYF.